These 4 T cell receptor beta chains came from one sample sequenced in a study of cytotoxic CD8 clonotypes in ibrutinib-treated CLL. The method was immunoSEQ multiplex PCR; TCRdb's version includes in-frame clones alone and lacks a portion of them. The sample contains around 250,000 clones, 70% of which appear only once. Sequencing used PBMCs, obtained after 24 months of ibrutinib treatment. These receptors came from a human donor with chronic lymphocytic leukemia.

This clone was detected a few times. The CDR3 DNA is TGTGCCAGCAGGGTTGGCGGGAGCACAGATACGCAGTATTTT. As protein: CASRVGGSTDTQYF. The V and J genes are TRBV28 and TRBJ2-3; possible D gene TRBD2, 5 bases. Germline V gene data show CDR1 as MDHEN and CDR2 as SYDVKM. This CDR3 region has 14 residues. V lost 6 bases, J lost 0 bases, and 10 bases lay in between.

In this sample, this clone turned up a few times. J is TRBJ2-1 and V is TRBV6-1; 9 bases align to TRBD1. Germline V gives CDR1 MNHNS, CDR2 SASEGT. J was trimmed by 9 bases and V by 3 bases; bases with no gene match: 9. The CDR3 loop spans 15 amino acids. The CDR3: CASSEGTGSSAEQFF. The CDR3 coding sequence is TGTGCCAGCAGTGAGGGGACAGGGTCATCGGCTGAGCAGTTCTTC.

The chain carries TRBV5-1 and TRBJ1-4; D is undetermined. Germline values: CDR1 SGHRS, CDR2 YFSETQ. Trimming shortened V by 6 bases and J by 7 bases, and 19 bases separated the two germline ends. CDR3 length equals 15 residues. CDR3 sequence (DNA): TGCGCCAGCACCCAGACCGGGAACGGTCGTGAAAAACTGTTTTTT. Its protein is CASTQTGNGREKLFF.

V usage is TRBV10-2 and J usage is TRBJ2-6; the match to TRBD1 covers 7 bases. The CDR3 loop spans 14 amino acids. In germline, CDR1 is WSHSY, CDR2 SAAADI. V lost 7 bases and J lost 4; bases outside the gene matches: 4. The chain's CDR3 is CASKGADGANVLTF. CDR3 bases: TGCGCCAGCAAGGGGGCTGACGGGGCCAACGTCCTGACTTTC.